The clone carrying this TCR beta chain appeared a few times. RNA was extracted from whole blood without cell sorting, alongside germline DNA. From around 500 ng of total RNA, TCR beta-specific cDNA was reverse-transcribed using a constant-region primer. For TCR beta, libraries were produced by three nested multiplex PCR rounds using slightly modified ARM-PCR. PCR rounds one and two used TRBV1-TRBV30 forward primers with a C-beta reverse primer for around 9 cycles each. TCRdb re-derived calls from the multiplex PCR reads in MiXCR, one entry per CDR3 protein. This table holds fewer than 350,000 distinct CDR3 sequences, 65% found once. The record originates from a study of tumor-infiltrating lymphocytes in primary liver carcinoma. Germline CDR1 is SGHDN and CDR2 is FVKESK. The CDR3 is made up of 14 amino acids. The germline V and J ends were trimmed by 4 bases and 6 bases, with 16 bases remaining between them.

The chain is built from TRBV14 and TRBJ2-7; TRBD2 is a possible D gene (6 bases). The TCR comes from a middle-aged man with primary liver carcinoma and hepatitis B virus infection. The material sequenced was peripheral blood. The CDR3 DNA follows: TGTGCCAGCAGCCTTGGCGGGATCCCTCTCGAGCAGTACTTC. Translating it yields CASSLGGIPLEQYF.